This T cell receptor beta chain originates from a study of T-cell reconstitution after alpha-beta-depleted transplantation in children. The CDR3 contains 14 residues. Trimming removed 6 bases from V and 4 bases from J, with 13 bases in between. CDR1 SGHRS and CDR2 YFSETQ come from the germline V gene. The table lists this clonotype with a few counts. It was with unique molecular identifiers that the TCRbeta library was prepared. MiXCR, applied by TCRdb to the PCR reads, yields one record per CDR3 protein. The table records hundreds of thousands of distinct CDR3 sequences, around 16% of them present only once.

The chain joins TRBV5-1 to TRBJ2-2; TRBD1 is a possible D gene (5 bases). This clonotype was obtained from a boy under two years old who had a stem cell transplant for Wiskott-Aldrich syndrome, so the T cells may come from the graft donor. The source material was PBMCs, mostly from graft donor cells, sampled 360 days after TCRalphabeta/CD19-depleted stem cell transplant. CDR3 nucleotides: TGCGCCAGCACAGGGTGGTTGGCCACCGGGGAGCTGTTTTTT. Its protein product is CASTGWLATGELFF.